This is a list of T cell receptor beta chains from one sample in a study of CD8 T cells in ankylosing spondylitis. Via MiXCR, TCRdb re-called the 5' RACE reads, giving one row per CDR3 protein. Here the sample spans under 300,000 distinct CDR3 sequences, about 10% being singletons. Sample: blood, either unsorted or a sorted T cell fraction (not recorded which). The origin of the receptors is a male donor with ankylosing spondylitis or in good health (not recorded which). The CDR3 runs from the conserved cysteine through the conserved F or W. The order of the fields is V gene, J gene, D gene, clone size, CDR3 protein, CDR3 DNA. The D gene is left open where the match is weak. The size field is filled for only some rows; it gives once, few, many or a size class.

v_call: TRBV6-5; j_call: TRBJ2-2; d_call: -; clone_size: many; cdr3_aa: CASSYSQRTGELFF; cdr3_nt: TGTGCCAGCAGTTACTCGCAACGCACCGGGGAGCTGTTTTTT
v_call: TRBV20-1; j_call: TRBJ2-1; d_call: -; clone_size: -; cdr3_aa: CSAREVGARVNEQFF; cdr3_nt: TGCAGTGCTAGAGAGGTTGGGGCGCGAGTAAATGAGCAGTTCTTC
v_call: TRBV20-1; j_call: TRBJ2-5; d_call: -; clone_size: many; cdr3_aa: CSARDPDPTGETQYF; cdr3_nt: TGCAGTGCTAGAGATCCGGACCCGACAGGAGAGACCCAGTACTTC
v_call: TRBV25-1; j_call: TRBJ1-1; d_call: TRBD1; clone_size: many; cdr3_aa: CASRGQGGTEAFF; cdr3_nt: TGTGCCAGCAGAGGACAGGGAGGGACTGAAGCTTTCTTT
v_call: TRBV4-1; j_call: TRBJ2-5; d_call: -; clone_size: many; cdr3_aa: CASSQIGGSETQYF; cdr3_nt: TGCGCCAGCAGCCAGATAGGAGGGTCGGAGACCCAGTACTTC
v_call: TRBV9; j_call: TRBJ2-1; d_call: -; clone_size: many; cdr3_aa: CASSSGQGIEQFF; cdr3_nt: TGTGCCAGCAGCTCCGGCCAGGGAATTGAGCAGTTCTTC
v_call: TRBV6-2/TRBV6-3; j_call: TRBJ1-1; d_call: -; clone_size: -; cdr3_aa: CASSVGRAHTEAFF; cdr3_nt: TGTGCCAGCAGTGTCGGGAGGGCTCACACTGAAGCTTTCTTT
v_call: TRBV10-3; j_call: TRBJ1-5; d_call: TRBD1; clone_size: many; cdr3_aa: CAISTGEYDQPQHF; cdr3_nt: TGTGCCATTTCGACAGGGGAGTATGATCAGCCCCAGCATTTT
v_call: TRBV5-1; j_call: TRBJ2-1; d_call: -; clone_size: many; cdr3_aa: CASSEVGGNEQFF; cdr3_nt: TGCGCCAGCAGCGAGGTCGGTGGGAATGAGCAGTTCTTC
v_call: TRBV5-1; j_call: TRBJ1-5; d_call: -; clone_size: many; cdr3_aa: CASSTDSNQPQHF; cdr3_nt: TGCGCCAGCAGCACAGACAGCAATCAGCCCCAGCATTTT
v_call: TRBV5-5; j_call: TRBJ1-5; d_call: -; clone_size: many; cdr3_aa: CASAPYPGPNQPQHF; cdr3_nt: TGTGCCAGCGCCCCCTACCCGGGGCCCAATCAGCCCCAGCATTTT
v_call: TRBV27; j_call: TRBJ2-5; d_call: -; clone_size: many; cdr3_aa: CASSYNGQGTQYF; cdr3_nt: TGTGCCAGCAGTTATAACGGTCAAGGGACCCAGTACTTC
v_call: TRBV27; j_call: TRBJ2-1; d_call: -; clone_size: few; cdr3_aa: CASSFDNFGNEQFF; cdr3_nt: TGTGCCAGCAGTTTTGATAACTTCGGAAATGAGCAGTTCTTC
v_call: TRBV5-1; j_call: TRBJ2-2; d_call: -; clone_size: many; cdr3_aa: CASSLAAPPGETGELFF; cdr3_nt: TGCGCCAGCAGCTTGGCCGCGCCGCCGGGAGAAACCGGGGAGCTGTTTTTT
v_call: TRBV20-1; j_call: TRBJ2-3; d_call: -; clone_size: many; cdr3_aa: CSARDVGSSTDTQYF; cdr3_nt: TGCAGTGCTAGAGATGTGGGGTCCAGCACAGATACGCAGTATTTT
v_call: TRBV5-1; j_call: TRBJ1-1; d_call: -; clone_size: many; cdr3_aa: CASSLAFRGRARNTEAFF; cdr3_nt: TGCGCCAGCAGCTTGGCCTTTCGAGGTAGGGCCCGCAACACTGAAGCTTTCTTT